Shown below are 20 T cell receptor beta chains from a single sample sequenced in a study of memory CD4+ T cells and cytomegalovirus serostatus. The sort gate was single viable CD3+CD4+CD8-CD45RO+ cells for memory CD4+ T cells. Assay used: immunoSEQ multiplex PCR; TCRdb lists only in-frame clones, some missing. The sample contains roughly 86,000 clones, 75% to 90% of which appear only once. Sequenced input: memory CD4+ T cells from blood. These receptor sequences come from an adult in good health and CMV-seropositive.

This chain uses TRBV28 with TRBJ1-5; weak D call: TRBD1 (5 bases). Germline assignment: CDR1 MDHEN and CDR2 SYDVKM. The CDR3 has 13 amino acids. Trimming pared 6 bases from V and 6 bases from J, leaving 12 bases between. This CDR3 is CASRQGALQPQHF. In nucleotides, the CDR3 is TGTGCCAGCAGGCAGGGCGCGCTTCAGCCCCAGCATTTT. Full variable domain (remainder filled in from reference TRBV28 and TRBJ1-5): DVKVTQSSRYLVKRTGEKVFLECVQDMDHENMFWYRQDPGLGLRLIYFSYDVKMKEKGDIPEGYSVSREKKERFSLILESASTNQTSMYLCASRQGALQPQHFGDGTRLSIL.

The rearrangement links TRBV19 to TRBJ2-2; D call uncertain. Looked up from germline, CDR1 is LNHDA and CDR2 is SQIVND (reference sequence). This CDR3 has 14 residues. Trimming cost V 2 bases and J 1 base, with 5 bases left between them. CDR3 in amino acids: CASSISKNTGELFF. CDR3 nucleotides: TGTGCCAGTAGTATATCAAAGAACACCGGGGAGCTGTTTTTT.

The chain recombines TRBV11-1 with TRBJ2-1, with 9 bases matching TRBD2. Germline V CDR1 and CDR2: SGHAT, FQDESV (reference sequence). Trimming cost V 4 bases and J 4 bases; bases outside gene matches: 5. This CDR3 has 15 amino acids. DNA of the CDR3: TGTGCCAGCAGCTGGACTAGCGCAGCGTACAATGAGCAGTTCTTC. It translates to CASSWTSAAYNEQFF.

The J gene is TRBJ1-5, the V gene TRBV4-1, with D possibly TRBD1 on 6 matching bases. Germline CDR1 MGHRA, CDR2 YSYEKL. Trimming removed 7 bases from V and 4 bases from J, with 14 bases in between. This CDR3 contains 14 residues. The CDR3 protein is CASNPGVGNQPQHF. In nucleotides, the CDR3 is TGCGCCAGCAATCCAGGGGTAGGGAATCAGCCCCAGCATTTT.

The J gene is TRBJ2-2, the V gene TRBV7-6; no firm D call. This CDR3 has 12 amino acids. From germline, CDR1 is SGHVS and CDR2 FNYEAQ. Trimming stripped 1 base from V and 7 bases from J, with 4 bases between. CDR3 sequence: CASSLGVGELFF. CDR3 nucleotide sequence: TGTGCCAGCAGCTTAGGTGTCGGGGAGCTGTTTTTT.

About this clone: Germline and junction disagree at one end, which may indicate a read error. This chain joins TRBV7-7 and TRBJ2-2; 8 bases align to TRBD1. This CDR3 spans 16 amino acids. Germline loops: CDR1 SSHAT, CDR2 FNYEAQ (reference sequence). The CDR3, as DNA: TGTGCTAGCAGCTTATATGTGCAGGGGGCCACCGGGGAGCTGTTTTTT. Amino acid sequence: CASSLYVQGATGELFF. Together with reference TRBV7-7 and TRBJ2-2, the CDR3 gives the full variable domain: GAGVSQSPRYKVTKRGQDVTLRCDPISSHATLYWYQQALGQGPEFLTYFNYEAQPDKSGLPSDRFSAERPEGSISTLTIQRTEQRDSAMYRCASSLYVQGATGELFFGEGSRLTVL.

J is TRBJ1-1 and V is TRBV7-3, with 7 bases matching TRBD1. CDR1 and CDR2 from the germline V gene are SGHTA and FQGTGA. CDR3 length: 15 residues. Germline trimming cut 2 bases from V and 0 bases from J; bases unmatched to any gene: 3. CDR3 DNA sequence: TGTGCCAGCAGCTTAGGAGGGGGCTTGAACACTGAAGCTTTCTTT. Translating it yields CASSLGGGLNTEAFF.

DNA of the CDR3: TGTGCCAGCAGCGGAAATTTGGACCAAGAGACCCAGTACTTC. Encoded protein: CASSGNLDQETQYF. V gene TRBV21-1 combines with J gene TRBJ2-5. TRBV21-1 is a known pseudogene. The CDR3 covers 14 residues.

The rearrangement uses TRBV5-1 and TRBJ2-3; maybe TRBD2 (6 bases). CDR3 size: 14 residues. V lost 4 bases to trimming and J lost 4 bases, with 13 bases between them. CDR1 and CDR2 from the germline V gene are SGHRS and YFSETQ. CDR3 in amino acids: CASSLIGGADTQYF. CDR3 coding DNA: TGCGCCAGCAGCCTAATTGGAGGGGCAGATACGCAGTATTTT.

This chain joins TRBV15 and TRBJ2-3; 9 bases are a match to TRBD1. Germline CDR1 is LNHNV and CDR2 is YYDKDF (reference sequence). V trimming: 5 bases; J trimming: 3 bases; junction bases outside the gene matches: 0. This CDR3 has 13 residues. The CDR3 spells CATSGQGTDTQYF. CDR3 bases: TGTGCCACCAGCGGACAGGGGACAGATACGCAGTATTTT.

The CDR3 protein is CASGRYEQYF. The CDR3 DNA sequence: TGTGCCAGCGGCCGTTACGAGCAGTACTTC. This chain connects TRBV28 to TRBJ2-7; D unclear. CDR1 is MDHEN, CDR2 SYDVKM, per germline. Deletions cut 8 bases from V and 4 bases from J, with 6 bases between. The CDR3 has 10 residues. Complete variable domain (other parts from reference TRBV28 and TRBJ2-7): DVKVTQSSRYLVKRTGEKVFLECVQDMDHENMFWYRQDPGLGLRLIYFSYDVKMKEKGDIPEGYSVSREKKERFSLILESASTNQTSMYLCASGRYEQYFGPGTRLTVT.

This clone was picked up one time. V usage is TRBV19 and J usage is TRBJ2-3; D is possibly TRBD1 (5 bases). Between the trimmed V and J ends, which lost 3 bases and 1 base, there was a span of 11 bases. Germline V CDR1 and CDR2: LNHDA, SQIVND (reference sequence). The CDR3 totals 15 residues. The CDR3 loop reads CASSMGPPGTDTQYF. The CDR3 DNA follows: TGTGCCAGTAGTATGGGGCCGCCTGGCACAGATACGCAGTATTTT.

This clone was recorded once. V usage is TRBV2 and J usage is TRBJ1-4; 9 bases line up with TRBD1. The ends lost 7 bases at V and 8 bases at J; junction bases unmatched: 8. This CDR3 spans 14 amino acids. CDR1 SNHLY and CDR2 FYNNEI come from the germline V gene. DNA of the CDR3: TGTGCCAGCACCAAACAGGGGGCAGGGGAAAAACTGTTTTTT. Its protein is CASTKQGAGEKLFF.

The chain employs TRBV15 and TRBJ2-5; TRBD1 matches at 8 bases. The CDR3 extends over 16 amino acids. V trimming: 4 bases; J trimming: 0 bases; junction bases outside the gene matches: 7. Germline CDR1 and CDR2: LNHNV and YYDKDF (reference sequence). CDR3 in amino acids: CATSTSTGVYQETQYF. The CDR3 nucleotides read TGTGCCACCAGCACCTCGACAGGGGTCTACCAAGAGACCCAGTACTTC.

This clone appeared once. The genes are TRBV7-2 and TRBJ2-3; D tentatively reads TRBD1 or TRBD2 (5 bases each). V was trimmed by 5 bases and J by 3 bases, leaving 15 bases between them. Per germline, CDR1 SGHTA and CDR2 FQGNSA. The CDR3 covers 15 residues. This CDR3 is CASSPGGVSTDTQYF. CDR3 bases: TGTGCCAGCAGCCCTGGGGGAGTTTCGACAGATACGCAGTATTTT.

This clone was picked up one time. The V and J genes are TRBV7-3 and TRBJ2-1; 9 bases line up with TRBD1. CDR1 and CDR2 from the germline V gene are SGHTA and FQGTGA. The CDR3 length is 16 residues. Trimming removed 1 base from V and 6 bases from J; junction bases left unmatched: 7. The CDR3 region is CASSLRSGTGINEQFF. The CDR3 DNA sequence: TGTGCCAGCAGCTTAAGGTCCGGGACAGGGATCAATGAGCAGTTCTTC.

The V and J genes are TRBV11-3 and TRBJ2-1, with D perhaps matching TRBD1 or TRBD2 (5 bases each). Trimming left V 5 bases short and J 6 bases short, with 8 bases between. Germline CDR1 reads SGHNT; CDR2 reads YENEEA. The length of the CDR3 is 12 residues. DNA for the CDR3: TGTGCCAGCAGCCGGGGACCCAATGAGCAGTTCTTC. Translation: CASSRGPNEQFF.

The chain has TRBV5-8 and TRBJ2-1, with D tentatively TRBD2 (6 bases). Trimming removed 4 bases at V and 0 bases at J, with 11 bases between. The CDR3 loop spans 15 amino acids. Germline-derived CDR1 and CDR2 are SGHTS and YDEGEE. The DNA for the CDR3 is TGTGCCAGCAGCCTGGAGGGGCACTCCTACAATGAGCAGTTCTTC. Translation gives CASSLEGHSYNEQFF.

The chain couples TRBV5-1 to TRBJ2-3; D remains unclear. Trimming took off 0 bases at V and 2 bases at J, with 7 bases between the two ends. CDR1 SGHRS and CDR2 YFSETQ come from the germline V gene. This CDR3 region has 14 residues. The CDR3 is CASSLGTDTDTQYF. For the CDR3, the DNA is TGCGCCAGCAGCTTGGGAACAGACACAGATACGCAGTATTTT.

The rearrangement links TRBV19 to TRBJ2-5, with D possibly matching TRBD2 (6 bases). The CDR3 contains 13 residues. Germline V gene lookup returns CDR1 LNHDA and CDR2 SQIVND (reference sequence). The ends were cut back, 6 bases at V and 4 bases at J, with 12 bases in the middle. The CDR3 region has the DNA TGTGCCAGTAGGAAACGGGAGAGAGAGACCCAGTACTTC. It codes for CASRKRERETQYF.